The 3 T cell receptor beta chains presented below share a single source sample, sequenced in a study of T-cell memory formation after mild COVID-19. A single record per CDR3 protein comes from TCRdb applying MiXCR to the 5' RACE reads. The sample carries tens of thousands of distinct CDR3 sequences, 6% to 6.5% recorded once. The source material was PBMCs or a T cell subset sorted from them (not recorded which). These receptor sequences come from an adult who had mild COVID-19 (a few samples of this study predate the infection). Cell type and time point are not known.

The V gene is TRBV2, the J gene TRBJ1-3; D not resolved. This CDR3 comprises 14 residues. Germline CDR1 is SNHLY and CDR2 is FYNNEI. V lost 11 bases and J 1 base, leaving 15 bases between the germline ends. The CDR3 spells CASAGSTSGNTIYF. The CDR3, as DNA: TGTGCCTCAGCAGGCTCGACTTCTGGAAACACCATATATTTT.

This clonotype was recorded at least ten times. This chain connects TRBV10-3 to TRBJ1-2; D remains ambiguous. The V gene's germline CDR1 is ENHRY and CDR2 SYGVKD. The CDR3 spans 13 residues. Deletions cut 0 bases from V and 7 bases from J, with 9 bases between. The CDR3 here is CAISESIIGGYTF. The CDR3 DNA reads TGTGCCATCAGTGAGTCGATTATTGGTGGCTACACCTTC.

The sample holds many counts of this clonotype. The chain uses TRBV24-1 and TRBJ2-1, with a possible D match to TRBD1 (5 bases). Trimming left V 4 bases short and J 8 bases short, with 8 bases between. This CDR3 is 12 amino acids long. The germline V gene encodes CDR1 KGHDR and CDR2 SFDVKD. Here the CDR3 DNA reads TGTGCCACCAGTGACGGACACTATGAGCAGTTCTTC. Its protein product is CATSDGHYEQFF.